These 2 T cell receptor beta chains originate from one sample sequenced in a study of cytomegalovirus exposure and HLA in healthy donors (dated by TCRdb to about 2017). The method behind the library was the immunoSEQ multiplex PCR assay. The multiplex PCR relied on a mix of 60 forward primers for TCR Vbeta segments and 13 reverse primers for TCR Jbeta segments. The table comes from immuneACCESS by way of TCRdb, which keeps in-frame sequences with V and J called. Part of the clones is missing from these tables; in studies checked, under half for an unresolved V gene and the rest for unknown reasons. The sample profile shows around 120,000 clones; just over 75% of them were found once. Jointly, the top ten make up 1.8% of the sample. Material: PBMCs. The receptor source for this set is a woman aged 45-60 years in good health and CMV-seronegative.

J is TRBJ2-3 and V is TRBV4-2; a possible D gene is TRBD1 (6 bases). The CDR3 runs 15 residues. V gave up 0 bases and J gave up 1 base, with 8 bases separating them. Germline-derived CDR1 and CDR2 are LGHNA and YNFKEQ. The DNA of the CDR3 is TGTGCCAGCAGCCAAGAATCAGGGGGCACAGATACGCAGTATTTT. Translation: CASSQESGGTDTQYF.

The V call is TRBV5-4, the J call TRBJ2-7, with D uncertain. V was cut by 0 bases and J by 3 bases, with 4 bases left in between. Germline V gene data show CDR1 as SGHNT and CDR2 as YYREEE (reference sequence). This CDR3 spans 12 amino acids. CDR3 coding DNA: TGTGCCAGCAGCTTGGAGCTCTACGAGCAGTACTTC. Amino acids: CASSLELYEQYF.